Below, 4 T cell receptor beta chains from the same sample are listed, as sequenced in a study of blood T cell repertoires in COVID-19. Sequencing was performed with immunoSEQ multiplex PCR; in TCRdb, only in-frame clones are kept and a portion is missing. Of 95,000 to 150,000 clones in the sample, 70% to 85% were seen once. Input material: peripheral blood. These receptors all come from a woman in her 70s with acute or convalescent COVID-19.

The V gene is TRBV6-2 or TRBV6-3, the J gene TRBJ1-1, with 9 bases matching TRBD1. The CDR3 extends over 17 amino acids. V shed 6 bases and J 0 bases; nucleotides not matched to a gene: 11. Germline CDR1 is MNHEY and CDR2 is SVGEGT. CDR3 DNA sequence: TGTGCCAGCAGCCTCCGCGGGACAGGGTATGTGAACACTGAAGCTTTCTTT. It yields the protein CASSLRGTGYVNTEAFF.

This rearrangement joins TRBV5-1 to TRBJ1-2; D is possibly TRBD1 (6 bases). V was shortened by 4 bases and J by 11 bases, with 15 bases between the two germline ends. The CDR3 has 12 residues. The germline V gene has CDR1 SGHRS and CDR2 YFSETQ. The CDR3 spells CASSLGQFGYTF. The CDR3 nucleotides read TGCGCCAGCAGCCTCGGACAGTTCGGGTACACCTTC. The full variable domain, with the rest looked up from reference TRBV5-1 and TRBJ1-2, is KAGVTQTPRYLIKTRGQQVTLSCSPISGHRSVSWYQQTPGQGLQFLFEYFSETQRNKGNFPGRFSGRQFSNSRSEMNVSTLELGDSALYLCASSLGQFGYTFGSGTRLTVV.

The chain is built from TRBV5-4 and TRBJ1-2; 8 bases line up with TRBD1. V lost 3 bases to trimming and J lost 3 bases; unmatched junction nucleotides: 7. The CDR3 spans 15 residues. CDR1 SGHNT and CDR2 YYREEE come from the germline V gene (reference sequence). The CDR3 nucleotides read TGTGCCAGCAGCTGGGCTACAGGGGGGGACTATGGCTACACCTTC. As protein: CASSWATGGDYGYTF.

The chain joins TRBV30 to TRBJ1-3, with D possibly being TRBD1 (5 bases). V lost 4 bases to trimming and J lost 0 bases, with 10 bases between them. The CDR3 sequence is 14 residues long. The germline V gene encodes CDR1 GTSNPN and CDR2 SVGIG (reference sequence). CDR3 DNA sequence: TGTGCCTGGAAAAGGACAAACTCTGGAAACACCATATATTTT. Its protein product is CAWKRTNSGNTIYF. Full variable domain (missing parts from reference TRBV30 and TRBJ1-3): SQTIHQWPATLVQPVGSPLSLECTVEGTSNPNLYWYRQAAGRGLQLLFYSVGIGQISSEVPQNLSASRPQDRQFILSSKKLLLSDSGFYLCAWKRTNSGNTIYFGEGSWLTVV.